The sequence of this TCR beta chain was determined in a study of human T cells and chemical hapten exposure. Study context: Weekly scalp doses of diphenylcyclopropenone were given to patients during the roughly 23-week study.

V was trimmed by 2 bases and J by 6 bases, leaving 15 bases between them. Germline loops: CDR1 MNHEY, CDR2 SVGEGT. The CDR3 has 15 amino acids. The time point denotes: patch test 1, 2 weeks after DPC sensitization. The treatment here: therapeutic diphenylcyclopropenone sensitization with weekly scalp DPC. The sample holds a few counts of this clonotype. No antigen is known for it. Whole-study results and caveats: High-frequency TCRs, those above 1 in 1000, stayed the same after DPC sensitization. It was expanded TCRs that formed significantly more large CDR3 similarity clusters than controls did.

One entry per CDR3 protein results from TCRdb running MiXCR on the RACE reads. The sample records under 120,000 distinct CDR3 sequences, around 10% being singletons. The sample was whole blood, taken in connection with sensitization to the hapten diphenylcyclopropenone (DPC). The J gene is TRBJ2-3, the V gene TRBV6-2 or TRBV6-3; the D is unclear. This sequence originates from a woman in her thirties or forties with alopecia areata. Some clones in this sample may be carry-over from other donors' samples. CDR3 sequence reads: CASSYLATAHDTQYF. Written as DNA, the CDR3 is TGTGCCAGCAGTTACCTTGCTACCGCCCACGATACGCAGTATTTT.